A single sample is the source of the 2 T cell receptor beta chains below, sequenced in a study of radiotherapy plus CTLA-4 blockade in lung cancer. Sequenced by immunoSEQ multiplex PCR; TCRdb stores in-frame clones only, minus some. The data hold about 49,000 clones, with 73% observed a single time. Sequencing was performed on peripheral blood, taken from a patient treated with radiotherapy plus ipilimumab. The receptors originated from a human donor with non-small cell lung cancer who had a complete response to radiotherapy plus ipilimumab.

This clone came up once. The rearrangement joins TRBV7-9 to TRBJ1-2; a possible D gene is TRBD1 (5 bases). Trimming stripped 4 bases from V and 0 bases from J, with 6 bases between. Germline assignment: CDR1 SEHNR and CDR2 FQNEAQ (reference sequence). The CDR3 has 13 residues. CDR3 region: CASSSTANYGYTF. The CDR3 DNA reads TGTGCCAGCAGCTCGACAGCTAACTATGGCTACACCTTC.

The chain has TRBV18 and TRBJ2-6; D is unresolved. The CDR3 length is 17 residues. Trimming stripped 5 bases from V and 1 base from J, with 15 bases between. CDR1 is KGHSH, CDR2 LQKENI, per germline. CDR3: CASSAQNPQSGANVLTF. CDR3 bases: TGTGCCAGCTCAGCTCAAAACCCACAATCTGGGGCCAACGTCCTGACTTTC.